These T cell receptor beta chains were read from a single sample in a study of OX40 agonist ivuxolimab in advanced cancers. The protocol was immunoSEQ multiplex PCR, while the TCRdb copy is restricted to in-frame clones and leaves out a portion. The sample lists under 45,000 clones; roughly 80% were seen once. The specimen comprised CD4+ or CD8+ T cells sorted from blood, sampled in a trial of the OX40 agonist ivuxolimab. The receptors originated from an adult with an advanced solid tumor such as melanoma, head and neck, liver or kidney cancer. Each CDR3 is given with its conserved first and last residue. Each record gives: CDR3 DNA, CDR3 protein, V gene, D gene, clone size, J gene. The D gene is left open where the match is weak. Clone size is given for some rows only: seen once, a few or many times, or a class if the clone is expanded.

cdr3_nt: TGTGCCAGCAGCGTAGTCCCTCAGAACACAGATACGCAGTATTTT
cdr3_aa: CASSVVPQNTDTQYF
v_call: TRBV9
d_call: NA
clone_size: NA
j_call: TRBJ2-3

cdr3_nt: TGTGCTATAAACTCGGCGGGCAGGGTAAACACCGGGGAGCTGTTTTTT
cdr3_aa: CAINSAGRVNTGELFF
v_call: TRBV12-5
d_call: NA
clone_size: few
j_call: TRBJ2-2

cdr3_nt: TGTGCCATCCGGGGGCTAGCGGGGGCCCCAAATGAGCAGTTCTTC
cdr3_aa: CAIRGLAGAPNEQFF
v_call: TRBV10-3
d_call: TRBD2
clone_size: NA
j_call: TRBJ2-1

cdr3_nt: TGTGCCGGGTCGGACGGGAATAATTCACCCCTCCACTTT
cdr3_aa: CAGSDGNNSPLHF
v_call: TRBV19
d_call: NA
clone_size: NA
j_call: TRBJ1-6

cdr3_nt: TGCGCCAGCAGCTTGGAAGTGACTAGCGGGGGGCGAAACATTCAGTACTTC
cdr3_aa: CASSLEVTSGGRNIQYF
v_call: TRBV5-1
d_call: TRBD2
clone_size: few
j_call: TRBJ2-4

cdr3_nt: TGTGCCAGCAGCGGGACTAGCGGGTTCAATGAGCAGTTCTTC
cdr3_aa: CASSGTSGFNEQFF
v_call: TRBV9
d_call: TRBD2
clone_size: NA
j_call: TRBJ2-1

cdr3_nt: TGCGCCAGCAGCTTGGCACAGCTAAGCACCGGGGAGCTGTTTTTT
cdr3_aa: CASSLAQLSTGELFF
v_call: TRBV5-1
d_call: NA
clone_size: few
j_call: TRBJ2-2

cdr3_nt: TGTGCCAGTAGTCCGAACTCAGGCACTCCTGAAAAACTGTTTTTT
cdr3_aa: CASSPNSGTPEKLFF
v_call: TRBV19
d_call: NA
clone_size: NA
j_call: TRBJ1-4

cdr3_nt: TGTGCCAGCACCATGGGGGCTAGCTCCTATAATTCACCCCTCCACTTT
cdr3_aa: CASTMGASSYNSPLHF
v_call: TRBV5-4
d_call: NA
clone_size: NA
j_call: TRBJ1-6

cdr3_nt: TGTGCCAGCAGCCCCCGGCCCTCCCAGATGGAGACCCAGTACTTC
cdr3_aa: CASSPRPSQMETQYF
v_call: TRBV7-6
d_call: NA
clone_size: NA
j_call: TRBJ2-5

cdr3_nt: TGTGCCAGCAGCTTAGATGCTCACCGGGACCCAGACTACGAGCAGTACTTC
cdr3_aa: CASSLDAHRDPDYEQYF
v_call: TRBV7-9
d_call: NA
clone_size: once
j_call: TRBJ2-7

cdr3_nt: TGCGCCAGCAGCCAACAAGGGACCACCTCGGTCTTC
cdr3_aa: CASSQQGTTSVF
v_call: TRBV4-1
d_call: NA
clone_size: once
j_call: TRBJ2-1

cdr3_nt: TGTGCCTGGAGTCGAAACACAGGGATCGGAGAGACCCAGTACTTC
cdr3_aa: CAWSRNTGIGETQYF
v_call: TRBV30
d_call: NA
clone_size: NA
j_call: TRBJ2-5

cdr3_nt: TGTGCCAGCAGCTTAGGTAAATTAGCCAAAAACATTCAGTACTTC
cdr3_aa: CASSLGKLAKNIQYF
v_call: TRBV13
d_call: NA
clone_size: NA
j_call: TRBJ2-4

cdr3_nt: TGTGCCACCAGCAGAGATCAGGGGAGGGATACGCAGTATTTT
cdr3_aa: CATSRDQGRDTQYF
v_call: TRBV15
d_call: NA
clone_size: NA
j_call: TRBJ2-3

cdr3_nt: TGCGCCACCGTAGACAGGGGCTATAATTCACCCCTCCACTTT
cdr3_aa: CATVDRGYNSPLHF
v_call: TRBV10-2
d_call: TRBD1
clone_size: NA
j_call: TRBJ1-6

cdr3_nt: TGTGCCAGCAGCCCACCAGACAGGGTAGTCTCCTACGAGCAGTACTTC
cdr3_aa: CASSPPDRVVSYEQYF
v_call: TRBV7-8
d_call: TRBD1
clone_size: NA
j_call: TRBJ2-7

cdr3_nt: TGTGCCAGTAGTTGGGAAGGGGGCGCGGACTACGAGCAGTACTTC
cdr3_aa: CASSWEGGADYEQYF
v_call: TRBV19
d_call: TRBD1
clone_size: NA
j_call: TRBJ2-7

cdr3_nt: TGTGCCAGCAGCGAAGGGGCGTCCGTCTTAACTAACTATGGCTACACCTTC
cdr3_aa: CASSEGASVLTNYGYTF
v_call: TRBV7-6
d_call: NA
clone_size: NA
j_call: TRBJ1-2

cdr3_nt: TGTGCCAGCAGCTTTAGGGTGACCGAAGCTTTCTTT
cdr3_aa: CASSFRVTEAFF
v_call: TRBV11-1
d_call: NA
clone_size: NA
j_call: TRBJ1-1

cdr3_nt: TGCGCCAGCAGTTTTTCCCCCACTTACACCGGGGAGCTGTTTTTT
cdr3_aa: CASSFSPTYTGELFF
v_call: TRBV5-1
d_call: NA
clone_size: once
j_call: TRBJ2-2

cdr3_nt: TGTGCCTCCCGGACAGGTATTTACGAGCAGTACTTC
cdr3_aa: CASRTGIYEQYF
v_call: TRBV30
d_call: TRBD1
clone_size: NA
j_call: TRBJ2-7

cdr3_nt: TGTGCCAGTAGTATCACAGGAGACTCCTACGAGCAGTACTTC
cdr3_aa: CASSITGDSYEQYF
v_call: TRBV19
d_call: NA
clone_size: once
j_call: TRBJ2-7

cdr3_nt: TGTGCCAGCAGCAAAGGGGTACCCCCGCGCGCAGATACGCAGTATTTT
cdr3_aa: CASSKGVPPRADTQYF
v_call: TRBV21-1
d_call: NA
clone_size: NA
j_call: TRBJ2-3

cdr3_nt: TGTGCCAGCAGTTTACATCACGTCAGTTATGGGGCCAACGTCCTGACTTTC
cdr3_aa: CASSLHHVSYGANVLTF
v_call: TRBV11-3
d_call: NA
clone_size: NA
j_call: TRBJ2-6

cdr3_nt: TGTGCCAGTAGAGACCTTAGCAATCAGCCCCAGCATTTT
cdr3_aa: CASRDLSNQPQHF
v_call: TRBV19
d_call: NA
clone_size: once
j_call: TRBJ1-5

cdr3_nt: TGTGCCAGCAATCCCCAAGGGCCCCTCTACGAGCAGTACTTC
cdr3_aa: CASNPQGPLYEQYF
v_call: TRBV6-1
d_call: NA
clone_size: NA
j_call: TRBJ2-7

cdr3_nt: TGTGCCAGCAGTTCACAGGGAAGAGGGGAGCAGTACTTC
cdr3_aa: CASSSQGRGEQYF
v_call: TRBV28
d_call: NA
clone_size: NA
j_call: TRBJ2-7

cdr3_nt: TGTGCCAGCACAAGAGGCCAAGTACTAGCGGGGGGGGGAAACATTCAGTACTTC
cdr3_aa: CASTRGQVLAGGGNIQYF
v_call: TRBV6-4
d_call: TRBD2
clone_size: NA
j_call: TRBJ2-4

cdr3_nt: TGTGCCAGCAGCCCAAGGACGCCCTCCTACGAGCAGTACTTC
cdr3_aa: CASSPRTPSYEQYF
v_call: TRBV7-9
d_call: NA
clone_size: once
j_call: TRBJ2-7

cdr3_nt: TGTGCCAGCAGTCCAACTCTGGGGAACCCTGGAAACACCATATATTTT
cdr3_aa: CASSPTLGNPGNTIYF
v_call: TRBV28
d_call: NA
clone_size: NA
j_call: TRBJ1-3

cdr3_nt: TGCGCCAGCAGTGATGGGGCGGTATCAAGCACTGAAGCTTTCTTT
cdr3_aa: CASSDGAVSSTEAFF
v_call: TRBV10-2
d_call: NA
clone_size: NA
j_call: TRBJ1-1

cdr3_nt: TGTGCCAGCAGCCCGCTACAGAGTTCTAATGAAAAACTGTTTTTT
cdr3_aa: CASSPLQSSNEKLFF
v_call: TRBV7-9
d_call: NA
clone_size: NA
j_call: TRBJ1-4

cdr3_nt: TGCAGCGTGGACATACAAGATACGCAGTATTTT
cdr3_aa: CSVDIQDTQYF
v_call: TRBV29-1
d_call: NA
clone_size: NA
j_call: TRBJ2-3

cdr3_nt: TGTGCCAGCTCATCGTGGGGGGATACGCAGTATTTT
cdr3_aa: CASSSWGDTQYF
v_call: TRBV18
d_call: NA
clone_size: NA
j_call: TRBJ2-3

cdr3_nt: TGTGCCAGCAGCTTAGCGGGACAGGGGGCGGATGGCTACACCTTC
cdr3_aa: CASSLAGQGADGYTF
v_call: TRBV7-9
d_call: TRBD1
clone_size: NA
j_call: TRBJ1-2

cdr3_nt: TGTGCCACCAGCACCCGGACAGCGCCGAACACCGGGGAGCTGTTTTTT
cdr3_aa: CATSTRTAPNTGELFF
v_call: TRBV15
d_call: NA
clone_size: NA
j_call: TRBJ2-2

cdr3_nt: TGTGCCAGCAGCCATAGCGGGGGCCCCTACAATGAGCAGTTCTTC
cdr3_aa: CASSHSGGPYNEQFF
v_call: TRBV7-9
d_call: TRBD2
clone_size: few
j_call: TRBJ2-1

cdr3_nt: TGTGCCAGCAGCGGACAGGGGGATCAGCCCCAGCATTTT
cdr3_aa: CASSGQGDQPQHF
v_call: TRBV6-1
d_call: TRBD1
clone_size: NA
j_call: TRBJ1-5

cdr3_nt: TGTGCCAGCAGCCCCTCAAAGGGGGCGAATTCACCCCTCCACTTT
cdr3_aa: CASSPSKGANSPLHF
v_call: TRBV7-9
d_call: TRBD1
clone_size: NA
j_call: TRBJ1-6

cdr3_nt: TGTGCCAGCAGCCCACCGGGACAATCAGTTAACTATGGCTACACCTTC
cdr3_aa: CASSPPGQSVNYGYTF
v_call: TRBV5-4
d_call: NA
clone_size: NA
j_call: TRBJ1-2

cdr3_nt: TGTGCCAGCAGCCTTGGACCTGGGGATGAAAAACTGTTTTTT
cdr3_aa: CASSLGPGDEKLFF
v_call: TRBV7-3
d_call: NA
clone_size: once
j_call: TRBJ1-4

cdr3_nt: TGTGCCACCACCCTACGCAGAGATACGCAGTATTTT
cdr3_aa: CATTLRRDTQYF
v_call: TRBV15
d_call: NA
clone_size: NA
j_call: TRBJ2-3

cdr3_nt: TGCGCCAGCAGTGAGTCGGGGTACGGACAGCCCCAGCATTTT
cdr3_aa: CASSESGYGQPQHF
v_call: TRBV10-2
d_call: NA
clone_size: NA
j_call: TRBJ1-5

cdr3_nt: TGTGCCAGCTCACCTTTTAGCACAGATACGCAGTATTTT
cdr3_aa: CASSPFSTDTQYF
v_call: TRBV18
d_call: NA
clone_size: NA
j_call: TRBJ2-3

cdr3_nt: TGTGCCAGCAGCTTGCGAATCGAGAACACTGAAGCTTTCTTT
cdr3_aa: CASSLRIENTEAFF
v_call: TRBV7-9
d_call: NA
clone_size: NA
j_call: TRBJ1-1

cdr3_nt: TGTGCCAGCAGCTTAGAGTCAGGCAGGAATTACGAGCAGTACTTC
cdr3_aa: CASSLESGRNYEQYF
v_call: TRBV11-2
d_call: NA
clone_size: NA
j_call: TRBJ2-7

cdr3_nt: TGTGCCAGTAGTTCCGGACAGGGGGCCTACGAGCAGTACTTC
cdr3_aa: CASSSGQGAYEQYF
v_call: TRBV19
d_call: TRBD1
clone_size: NA
j_call: TRBJ2-7

cdr3_nt: TGTGCCAGCAGGGGACGGACTTACGAGCAGTACTTC
cdr3_aa: CASRGRTYEQYF
v_call: TRBV6-5
d_call: NA
clone_size: NA
j_call: TRBJ2-7

cdr3_nt: TGTGCCAGCAGCTTAAAGGGGGGGGATACGCAGTATTTT
cdr3_aa: CASSLKGGDTQYF
v_call: TRBV11-2
d_call: NA
clone_size: NA
j_call: TRBJ2-3

cdr3_nt: TGTGCCAGCAGCCCCCGGGGGGGTCGTCCAGATACGCAGTATTTT
cdr3_aa: CASSPRGGRPDTQYF
v_call: TRBV9
d_call: TRBD2
clone_size: NA
j_call: TRBJ2-3